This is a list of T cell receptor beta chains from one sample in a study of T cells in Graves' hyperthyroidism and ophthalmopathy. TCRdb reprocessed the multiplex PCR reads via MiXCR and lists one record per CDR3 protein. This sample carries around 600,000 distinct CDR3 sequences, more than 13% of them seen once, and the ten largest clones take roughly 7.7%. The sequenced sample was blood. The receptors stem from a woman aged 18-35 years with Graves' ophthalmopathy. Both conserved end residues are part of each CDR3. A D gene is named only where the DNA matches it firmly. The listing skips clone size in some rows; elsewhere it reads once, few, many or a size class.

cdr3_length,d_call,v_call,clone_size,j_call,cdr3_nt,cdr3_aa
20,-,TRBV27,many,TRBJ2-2,TGTGCCAGCAGTCCGATCATGACAGGCCAGGGGCCGTTAAACACCGGGGAGCTGTTTTTT,CASSPIMTGQGPLNTGELFF
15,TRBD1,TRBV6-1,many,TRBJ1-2,TGTGCCAGCAGTGCGGAGACAGGGCTTAACTATGGCTACACCTTC,CASSAETGLNYGYTF
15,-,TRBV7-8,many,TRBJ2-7,TGTGCCAGCAGCTTATGGGTGGGGGACGTCTACGAGCAGTACTTC,CASSLWVGDVYEQYF
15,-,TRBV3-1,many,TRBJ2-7,TGTGCCAGCAGCCCGGGTAGAGGAATTACCTACGAGCAGTACTTC,CASSPGRGITYEQYF
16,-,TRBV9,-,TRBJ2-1,TGTGCCAGCAGCGTAGTATCCGGGGGTGGATACAATGAGCAGTTCTTC,CASSVVSGGGYNEQFF
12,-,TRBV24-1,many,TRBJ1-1,TGTGCCACCAGTGACATGGACACTGAAGCTTTCTTT,CATSDMDTEAFF
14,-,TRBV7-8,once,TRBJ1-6,TGTGCCAGCAGTCAAGGAGGCAGTGGATCACCCCTCCACTTT,CASSQGGSGSPLHF
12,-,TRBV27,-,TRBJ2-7,TGTGCCAGCAGTGATGGAAGCTACGAGCAGTACTTC,CASSDGSYEQYF
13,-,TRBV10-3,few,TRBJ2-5,TGTGCCATCAGAGAGACAGGCGGAGAGACCCAGTACTTC,CAIRETGGETQYF
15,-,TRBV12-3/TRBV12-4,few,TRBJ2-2,TGTGCCAGCAAACTGGGACTTGCGAACACCGGGGAGCTGTTTTTT,CASKLGLANTGELFF
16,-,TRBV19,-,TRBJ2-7,TGTGCCAGTAGACCTACGGCCCAGGTAGGCTCCTACGAGCAGTACTTC,CASRPTAQVGSYEQYF
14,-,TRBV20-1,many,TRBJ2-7,TGCAGTGCTAGCCCCGTCCAGGGCCGCTACGAGCAGTACTTC,CSASPVQGRYEQYF
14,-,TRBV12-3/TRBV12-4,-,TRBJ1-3,TGTGCCAGCAGTTCCAACATCTATGGAAACACCATATATTTT,CASSSNIYGNTIYF
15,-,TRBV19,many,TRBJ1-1,TGTGCCAGTAGTACTCCGGGACAAATGAACACTGAAGCTTTCTTT,CASSTPGQMNTEAFF
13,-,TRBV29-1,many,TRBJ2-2,TGCAGCGTGAAGGGACCGAACACCGGGGAGCTGTTTTTT,CSVKGPNTGELFF
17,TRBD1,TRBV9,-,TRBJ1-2,TGTGCCAGCAGCCCCCACCCTACAGGGGCCCTAATAATGGGCTACACCTTC,CASSPHPTGALIMGYTF
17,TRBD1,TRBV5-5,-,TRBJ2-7,TGTGCCAGCAGCTTGGTCCCGGGACAGGGTTGGCAGAACGAGCAGTACTTC,CASSLVPGQGWQNEQYF
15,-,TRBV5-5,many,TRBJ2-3,TGTGCCAGCAGCGTCCGGGACGGGGGCACAGATACGCAGTATTTT,CASSVRDGGTDTQYF
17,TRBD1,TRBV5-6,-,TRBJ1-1,TGTGCCAGCAGCTTGGGGATCCGGGACAGTGCTCCAGTAGAAGCTTTCTTT,CASSLGIRDSAPVEAFF
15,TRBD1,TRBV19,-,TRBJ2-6,TGTGCCTCCCGGACAGGGGGCTCTGGGGCCAACGTCCTGACTTTC,CASRTGGSGANVLTF
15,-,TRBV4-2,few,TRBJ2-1,TGTGCCAGCAGCCAAGATCCAGGGTTGAAGAATGAGCAGTTCTTC,CASSQDPGLKNEQFF
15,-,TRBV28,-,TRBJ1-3,TGTGCCAGCAGTTTGGAGGGTGCAACTGGAAACACCATATATTTT,CASSLEGATGNTIYF
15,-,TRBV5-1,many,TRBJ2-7,TGCGCCAGCAGCTTGGATGGCACACCAACCTACGAGCAGTACTTC,CASSLDGTPTYEQYF
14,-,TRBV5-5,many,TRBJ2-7,TGTGCCAGCAGCCCGGGCAGACTACACTACGAGCAGTACTTC,CASSPGRLHYEQYF
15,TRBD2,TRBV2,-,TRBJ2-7,TGTGCCAGCAGTGGACTAGCGGGAGTAAGGTACGAGCAGTACTTC,CASSGLAGVRYEQYF
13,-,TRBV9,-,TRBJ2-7,TGTGCCAGCAGCGACCGGGGCCTGGGGGAGCAGTACTTC,CASSDRGLGEQYF
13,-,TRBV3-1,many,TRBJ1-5,TGTGCCAGCAGCCAAGATCAGGCTCAGCCCCAGCATTTT,CASSQDQAQPQHF
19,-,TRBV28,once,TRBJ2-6,TGTGCCACCCTGCCTGGGTGGAAGTTAGGAGTTTCTGGGGCCAACGTCCTGACTTTC,CATLPGWKLGVSGANVLTF
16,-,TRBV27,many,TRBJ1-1,TGTGCCAGCAGTCCCCCCGGGGTGGGTTCGGGGAGTGAAGCTTTCTTT,CASSPPGVGSGSEAFF
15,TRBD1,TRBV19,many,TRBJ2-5,TGTGCCACTCGCCGACAGGGGGCGAGTCCAGAGACCCAGTACTTC,CATRRQGASPETQYF
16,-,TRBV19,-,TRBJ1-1,TGTGCCAGTAGTATAGTCGGACAGATTCGGAACACTGAAGCTTTCTTT,CASSIVGQIRNTEAFF
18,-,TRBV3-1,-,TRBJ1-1,TGTGCCAGCAGCCAAGATTCCCTCCAGGGGCAAAAGAACACTGAAGCTTTCTTT,CASSQDSLQGQKNTEAFF
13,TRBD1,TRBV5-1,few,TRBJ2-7,TGCGCCAGTTCCGGGACAGAAAACTACGAGCAGTACTTC,CASSGTENYEQYF
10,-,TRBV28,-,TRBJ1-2,TGTGCCAGCCTTGGGTATGGCTACACCTTC,CASLGYGYTF
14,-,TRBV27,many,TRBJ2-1,TGTGCCAGCAGTTTATACAGAGAAGACAATGAGCAGTTCTTC,CASSLYREDNEQFF
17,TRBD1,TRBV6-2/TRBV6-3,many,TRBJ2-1,TGTGCCAGCAGAAAATATTGGGACAGGCAATTCTACAATGAGCAGTTCTTC,CASRKYWDRQFYNEQFF
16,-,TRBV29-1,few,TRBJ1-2,TGCAGCGTTGAGCGCCCGGCGCCAGGCGGAGGCTATGGCTACACCTTC,CSVERPAPGGGYGYTF
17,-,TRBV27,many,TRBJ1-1,TGTGCCAGCAGTTTTAGGGCTCGGGGGCTTTTGAACACTGAAGCTTTCTTT,CASSFRARGLLNTEAFF
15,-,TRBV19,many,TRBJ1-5,TGTGCCAGTAGTATGGGACAAAGGGGGAATCAGCCCCAGCATTTT,CASSMGQRGNQPQHF
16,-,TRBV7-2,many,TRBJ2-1,TGTGCCAGCAGCTTAGGGCTTTGGAGAGGGTCCAATGAGCAGTTCTTC,CASSLGLWRGSNEQFF
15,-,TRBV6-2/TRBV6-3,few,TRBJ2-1,TGTGCCAGCAGTTATCGGGACCTAATGGGCAATGAGCAGTTCTTC,CASSYRDLMGNEQFF
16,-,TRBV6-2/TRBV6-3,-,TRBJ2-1,TGTGCCAGCAACAGAGGTGGGCCCCCCGCTTACAATGAGCAGTTCTTC,CASNRGGPPAYNEQFF
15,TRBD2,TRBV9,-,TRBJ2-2,TGTGCCAGCAGATCAACGGGAGGAAACACCGGGGAGCTGTTTTTT,CASRSTGGNTGELFF
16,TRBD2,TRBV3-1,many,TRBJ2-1,TGTGCCAGCAGCCGAAGCCCAGCACTAGCGGACAATGAGCAGTTCTTC,CASSRSPALADNEQFF
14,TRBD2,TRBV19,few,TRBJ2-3,TGTGCCTCCGGGACTAGGGGATACACAGATACGCAGTATTTT,CASGTRGYTDTQYF
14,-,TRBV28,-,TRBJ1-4,TGTGCCAGCAGTTTTGGAGGGGAGAATGAAAAACTGTTTTTT,CASSFGGENEKLFF
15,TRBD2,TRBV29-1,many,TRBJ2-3,TGCAGCGTCAAGCCGCGGGGGGGGCTGACAGATACGCAGTATTTT,CSVKPRGGLTDTQYF
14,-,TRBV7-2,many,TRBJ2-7,TGTGCCAGCAGCTTCCTGGACTCGGTCTACGAGCAGTACTTC,CASSFLDSVYEQYF
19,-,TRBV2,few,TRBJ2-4,TGTGCCAGCTCCAAACCTCCCAGACGTCACTTTATAGCCAAAAACATTCAGTACTTC,CASSKPPRRHFIAKNIQYF
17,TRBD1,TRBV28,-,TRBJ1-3,TGTGCCAGCAGTGAACAGGGGGGCGGCAGCTCTGGAAACACCATATATTTT,CASSEQGGGSSGNTIYF
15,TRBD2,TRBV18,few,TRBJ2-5,TGTGCCAGCTCACCACTCCGGGAGGAGGGAGAGACCCAGTACTTC,CASSPLREEGETQYF
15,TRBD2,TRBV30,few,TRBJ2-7,TGTGCCTGGGCAGGGCTAGCGGAACGGTCCTACGAGCAGTACTTC,CAWAGLAERSYEQYF
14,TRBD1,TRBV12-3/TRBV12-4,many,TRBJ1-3,TGTGCCAGCAGCTTCCGGGACAGACGAAACACCATATATTTT,CASSFRDRRNTIYF
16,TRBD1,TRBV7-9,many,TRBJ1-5,TGTGCCAGCAGCTCTGGGACAGTCGATAGCAATCAGCCCCAGCATTTT,CASSSGTVDSNQPQHF
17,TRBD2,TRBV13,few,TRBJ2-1,TGTGCCAGCAGCTTAGGGACTAGCGGGGGGAAGCCCAATGAGCAGTTCTTC,CASSLGTSGGKPNEQFF